These 24 T cell receptor beta chains were all obtained from the same sample, sequenced in a study of molecular identifiers for immune sequencing clone quantification. MiXCR was run by TCRdb on the PCR reads, yielding one entry per CDR3 protein. The sample has 70,000 to 95,000 distinct CDR3 sequences; around 17% are singletons. The sample taken for sequencing was naive CD8+ T cells from blood, with Jurkat cell RNA spiked in. Regarding subset: FACS-sorted CD8+CD4-CCR7+CD45RA+ naive T cells. The receptors here all came from a human donor in good health. Some libraries in this study had Jurkat cell RNA spiked in.

Many counts were recorded for this clonotype. This rearrangement joins TRBV2 to TRBJ2-3; TRBD2 matches 7 bases. CDR1 is SNHLY, CDR2 FYNNEI, per germline. V was pared by 4 bases and J by 0 bases, with 7 bases of the junction left unmatched. The CDR3 is made up of 16 amino acids. The CDR3 sequence is CASSGASGTSTDTQYF. DNA of the CDR3: TGTGCCAGCAGTGGGGCTAGCGGAACTAGCACAGATACGCAGTATTTT.

This clonotype was recorded many times. The V call is TRBV4-1, the J call TRBJ2-7; 8 bases agree with TRBD2. V was pared by 1 base and J by 3 bases, with 8 bases of the junction left unmatched. CDR1 is MGHRA and CDR2 is YSYEKL in the germline V gene. The CDR3 totals 16 residues. The CDR3 here is CASSQVVRGGSYEQYF. CDR3 DNA: TGCGCCAGCAGCCAAGTGGTCCGCGGGGGGAGCTACGAGCAGTACTTC.

This clonotype was counted ten times or more. This rearrangement joins TRBV29-1 to TRBJ2-7; 7 bases align to TRBD1. The CDR3 has 11 amino acids. CDR1 and CDR2 (germline): SQVTM, ANQGSEA. Trimming cost V 5 bases and J 6 bases; bases outside gene matches: 4. The CDR3 protein is CSVLQGPEQYF. The CDR3 nucleotides are TGCAGCGTTTTACAGGGGCCCGAGCAGTACTTC.

As regards this clonotype: One junction end disagrees with the germline gene, perhaps due to a read error. This chain uses TRBV12-3 or TRBV12-4 with TRBJ2-7; TRBD1 or TRBD2 may be the D gene (5 bases each). This CDR3 contains 13 residues. This CDR3 is CASSQGTTYEQHF. The DNA for the CDR3 is TGTGCCAGCAGCCAAGGGACCACCTACGAGCAGCACTTC.

Ten or more counts support this clonotype. This sequence joins TRBV5-5 and TRBJ2-2; 7 bases are shared with TRBD2. The CDR3 has 17 residues. The V gene's germline CDR1 is SGHKS and CDR2 YYEKEE (reference sequence). Trimming removed 0 bases from V and 3 bases from J; junction bases left unmatched: 8. The CDR3, as DNA: TGTGCCAGCAGCTTGGAGGCTGGCGGGAGTTACACCGGGGAGCTGTTTTTT. Its protein is CASSLEAGGSYTGELFF.

Remarks on this clonotype: Given a much more abundant clone one base away, this may be a read error. The V gene is TRBV20-1, the J gene TRBJ2-7; a possible D gene is TRBD1 (6 bases). CDR3 length: 15 residues. The germline V gene encodes CDR1 DFQATT and CDR2 SNEGSKA (reference sequence). The V end was cut by 1 base, the J end by 3 bases, with 16 bases between. This CDR3 is CSARGLSGAYYEQYF. The CDR3 DNA reads as TGCAGTGCTAGAGGTCTGTCAGGGGCCTACTACGAGCAGTACTTC.

A single count supports this clonotype. Sequence at one end of the junction differs from germline and may be a read error. The genes are TRBV27 and TRBJ2-1; the D is unclear. The germline gives CDR1 MNHEY, CDR2 SMNVEV (reference sequence). There are 13 residues in the CDR3. DNA for the CDR3: TGTGCCTGCAGTCCGACCCGCCCCGTTGAGCAGTCCTTC. This codes for CACSPTRPVEQSF.

This clonotype was counted ten times or more. J is TRBJ2-4 and V is TRBV7-8; TRBD1 might be the D (5 bases). Germline V lookup: CDR1 SGHVS, CDR2 FQNEAQ. The CDR3 totals 17 residues. Trimming took 1 base from V and 2 from J, leaving 15 bases between them. DNA for the CDR3: TGTGCCAGCAGCTTAGGTGTAGCAGGGTCATCCAAAAACATTCAGTACTTC. This gives the protein CASSLGVAGSSKNIQYF. The entire variable domain, with the rest obtained from reference TRBV7-8 and TRBJ2-4, is as follows: GAGVSQSPRYKVAKRGQDVALRCDPISGHVSLFWYQQALGQGPEFLTYFQNEAQLDKSGLPSDRFFAERPEGSVSTLKIQRTQQEDSAVYLCASSLGVAGSSKNIQYFGAGTRLSVL.

As to this clonotype: A much larger clone lies one base from this, so it may be a read error. V and J are TRBV30 and TRBJ2-7, with D uncertain. Germline CDR1 is GTSNPN and CDR2 is SVGIG (reference sequence). CDR3 length equals 12 residues. V lost 4 bases, J lost 2 bases, and 9 bases lay in between. DNA for the CDR3: TGTGCCTGGAATAAGGGCCCCTACGAGCAGTACTTC. It codes for CAWNKGPYEQYF.

This clonotype was recorded at least ten times. The rearrangement links TRBV11-2 to TRBJ2-1; D is ambiguous. V dropped 1 base and J dropped 3 bases, with 13 bases sitting between them. Germline CDR1 is SGHAT and CDR2 is FQNNGV. CDR3 length equals 16 residues. The CDR3 loop reads CASSLGIVGNYNEQFF. In nucleotides, the CDR3 is TGTGCCAGCAGCTTAGGAATAGTGGGCAACTACAATGAGCAGTTCTTC.

This clonotype was observed many times. The chain couples TRBV6-5 to TRBJ1-1; a possible D gene is TRBD1 (5 bases). The CDR3 totals 13 residues. The V end was cut by 7 bases, the J end by 6 bases, with 15 bases between. CDR1 is MNHEY, CDR2 SVGAGI, per germline. CDR3 nucleotides: TGTGCCAGCAAAAAAACAGGCGGCCCTGAAGCTTTCTTT. It is translated as CASKKTGGPEAFF.

This sequence joins TRBV7-3 and TRBJ2-5, with TRBD2 matching over 12 bases. The germline CDR1 and CDR2 sequences are SGHTA and FQGTGA. J was trimmed by 4 bases and V by 5 bases; bases with no gene match: 5. This CDR3 has 15 amino acids. This CDR3 is CASSRLAGERETQYF. The CDR3 DNA sequence: TGTGCCAGCAGCAGACTAGCGGGGGAGAGAGAGACCCAGTACTTC.

This clonotype was seen more than once but under ten times. V is TRBV6-2 or TRBV6-3 and J is TRBJ2-1, with D tentatively TRBD1 (6 bases). V dropped 6 bases and J dropped 1 base, with 10 bases sitting between them. Germline values: CDR1 MNHEY, CDR2 SVGEGT. The CDR3 contains 14 residues. DNA of the CDR3: TGTGCCAGCAGACAGGACAGATCCTACAATGAGCAGTTCTTC. It codes for CASRQDRSYNEQFF.

A remark on this clonotype: This may arise from a read error, as a much more abundant clone is one base away. J is TRBJ2-1 and V is TRBV7-9; 7 bases map to TRBD2. Germline CDR1 and CDR2: SEHNR and FQNEAQ (reference sequence). There are 16 residues in the CDR3. CDR3 DNA sequence: TGTGCCAGCAGCTGGGGGGGGGAGGGTCCCTACAATGGGCAGTTCTTC. Translated, it gives CASSWGGEGPYNGQFF.

This clonotype was picked up a small number of times. A read error may be the cause here, since a much bigger clone is one base away. This chain links TRBV28 with TRBJ2-5, with a weak D call TRBD2 (7 bases). V dropped 7 bases and J dropped 5 bases, with 14 bases sitting between them. This CDR3 region has 13 residues. In germline, CDR1 is MDHEN, CDR2 SYDVKM. The CDR3 bases are TGTGCCAGCATTGACGGGGGGCTGGAGACCCAGTACTTC. Amino acid sequence: CASIDGGLETQYF.

In this sample, this clonotype turned up a few times. This may be a read error: a much more frequent sequence differs by one nucleotide. V gene TRBV20-1 combines with J gene TRBJ2-2; the D gene is possibly TRBD2 (6 bases). Germline assignment: CDR1 DFQATT and CDR2 SNEGSKA (reference sequence). V lost 5 bases and J lost 1, with 8 bases in between. CDR3 length: 13 amino acids. The CDR3 spells CSAGAGNTGELFF. DNA for the CDR3: TGCAGTGCTGGAGCGGGGAACACCGGGGAGCTGTTTTTT.

The sample holds many counts of this clonotype. The gene calls are TRBV29-1 and TRBJ2-1, with D tentatively TRBD1 or TRBD2 (5 bases each). This CDR3 has 13 residues. The V gene's germline CDR1 is SQVTM and CDR2 ANQGSEA. V gave up 3 bases and J gave up 3 bases, with 9 bases separating them. The CDR3 loop is CSVERDGYNEQFF. CDR3 in DNA: TGCAGCGTTGAGAGGGACGGCTACAATGAGCAGTTCTTC.

At least ten counts were recorded for this clonotype. The chain couples TRBV4-3 to TRBJ2-2; no definite D call. Germline V lookup: CDR1 LGHNA, CDR2 YSLEER. The CDR3 loop spans 15 amino acids. V shed 0 bases and J shed 6 bases, with 11 bases lying between them. CDR3 amino acids: CASSQDVTTSGELFF. Here the CDR3 DNA reads TGCGCCAGCAGCCAAGATGTAACGACATCCGGGGAGCTGTTTTTT.

This clonotype has at least ten counts. The chain links TRBV2 to TRBJ2-3; 9 bases are a match to TRBD2. V was clipped by 4 bases and J by 5 bases; unmatched bases: 10. The germline V gene encodes CDR1 SNHLY and CDR2 FYNNEI. The CDR3 loop spans 16 amino acids. CDR3 protein: CASSARASGVLDTQYF. The CDR3 DNA follows: TGTGCCAGCAGTGCACGGGCTAGCGGGGTTCTAGATACGCAGTATTTT. Full variable domain (outside the CDR3, taken from reference TRBV2 and TRBJ2-3): EPEVTQTPSHQVTQMGQEVILRCVPISNHLYFYWYRQILGQKVEFLVSFYNNEISEKSEIFDDQFSVERPDGSNFTLKIRSTKLEDSAMYFCASSARASGVLDTQYFGPGTRLTVL.

The chain carries TRBV7-8 and TRBJ1-4; D ambiguous. CDR1 SGHVS and CDR2 FQNEAQ come from the germline V gene. The CDR3 length is 16 residues. With 2 bases removed from V and 2 bases from J, the gap between germline ends came to 12 bases. CDR3 region: CASSLNVRLTNEKLFF. The CDR3, as DNA: TGTGCCAGCAGCTTAAATGTCCGGCTGACTAATGAAAAACTGTTTTTT.

This clonotype has a count of ten or more. This chain connects TRBV10-3 to TRBJ1-1, with 8 nucleotides matching TRBD1. V lost 10 bases to trimming and J lost 5 bases; unmatched junction nucleotides: 3. The CDR3 is 11 residues long. Germline lookup yields CDR1 ENHRY and CDR2 SYGVKD. This CDR3 reads CATTGGTEAFF. The CDR3 DNA sequence: TGTGCCACTACAGGGGGAACTGAAGCTTTCTTT.

To note about this clonotype: A much bigger clone sits one base away, suggesting this may be a read error. The chain combines TRBV29-1 with TRBJ2-1, with a tentative D call TRBD2 (5 bases). Germline-derived CDR1 and CDR2 are SQVTM and ANQGSEA. This CDR3 has 17 amino acids. The CDR3 region has the DNA TGCAGCGTTGAAGATGGTGGTCGGGGAGCAGCCTACAATAAGCAGTTCTTC. Its protein product is CSVEDGGRGAAYNKQFF.

This clonotype has ten or more counts. This rearrangement joins TRBV5-8 to TRBJ2-3; D gene uncertain. Trimming cost V 6 bases and J 14 bases, with 7 bases left between them. Per germline, CDR1 SGHTS and CDR2 YDEGEE. The CDR3 extends over 8 amino acids. The CDR3 protein is CASTPRYF. CDR3 nucleotides: TGTGCCAGCACCCCAAGGTATTTT.

There are many counts of this clonotype. The chain uses TRBV5-1 and TRBJ2-3; 11 bases are shared with TRBD2. CDR1 is SGHRS, CDR2 YFSETQ, per germline. The length of the CDR3 is 19 residues. V lost 1 base and J lost 1; bases outside the gene matches: 11. The DNA of the CDR3 is TGCGCCAGCAGCTTGACACTAGCGGGAGATTATAGTCGCACAGATACGCAGTATTTT. It codes for CASSLTLAGDYSRTDTQYF.